The T cell receptor (beta chain) under discussion was sequenced for a study of CD8+ T cells in alopecia areata listed by TCRdb under 2018. The study in broad terms: Treated patients were enrolled in an open-label pilot trial of oral tofacitinib, 5 to 10 mg twice daily, for moderate-to-severe alopecia areata. Clonality in the scalp was compared among normal scalp (n=4), patchy alopecia areata scalp (n=8), and alopecia totalis/universalis scalp (n=8). To study T cell clonal expansion in alopecia areata, the researchers applied high-throughput TCRbeta sequencing to both the C3H/HeJ mouse model and human patients. RNA was obtained with the PAXgene miRNA kit for fixed scalp, the miRNeasy kit for PBMCs, and the RNeasy kit for mouse skin. Patients on tofacitinib were biopsied at baseline and after 4 and 24 weeks of treatment, and several of the patients also had a later scalp biopsy. TCRbeta CDR3 regions were amplified by immunoSEQ multiplex PCR with 35 Vbeta forward and 13 Jbeta reverse primers. Human TCRbeta sequencing covered scalp tissue and sorted CD4+ and CD8+ peripheral blood T cells from patchy and totalis/universalis alopecia areata patients and healthy controls. Tofacitinib was given for 6 to 18 months, followed by 6 months of follow-up off drug to assess delayed response and recurrence.

About this clone itself: The antigen it recognizes is unknown. Qualities for individual bases were not recorded, and no much larger clone is one base off.

V and J lose 4 bases and 4 bases, and a span of 21 bases separates them. The CDR3 sequence holds 16 residues, the cysteine and phenylalanine included. Kept here is only the CDR3 DNA, which spans 48 bases and is read in frame from base 1. CDR1 SQVTM and CDR2 ANQGSEA were looked up in the germline V gene. What the research found in general, with its limitations: Scalp TCR repertoire analysis is complicated because resident alphabeta T cells in normal human skin are also sequenced, whereas mouse skin is dominated by gammadelta T cells. Compared with normal scalp, lesional scalp, particularly in alopecia totalis/universalis, had higher clonality and more expanded CD8+ clones, which suggests antigenic drive. Shared TCR sequences between patients were less evident than in mice, which may be partly attributable to HLA diversity in the patient population.

Lesional scalp punch biopsies and peripheral blood were obtained from alopecia areata patients. PBMCs were separated by density centrifugation and stained for CD3, CD4 and CD8, after which CD4+ and CD8+ T cells were sorted on a FACSAria. The receptor library was made with the immunoSEQ multiplex PCR assay. For TCR sequencing, RNA was extracted from every sample and reverse transcribed into cDNA to serve as template. SuperScript III was used for first-strand cDNA synthesis, primed with a 2:1 mix of oligo-dT and random hexamers. Amplification bias was assessed with a synthetic immune receptor repertoire, and residual bias was removed computationally. Per the authors' processing: Raw reads were preprocessed to remove errors, and CDR3 was defined according to IMGT conventions as the region from the conserved cysteine to phenylalanine. To get clonality, Shannon entropy was normalized by log2 of the number of productive unique TCRs and the result was subtracted from 1. CD4 or CD8 identity of scalp clones was inferred by cross-referencing scalp TCRbeta sequences with sorted blood CD4 and CD8 repertoires. In its TCRdb copy, this immuneACCESS table keeps in-frame sequences only and misses some clones. Where compared with another copy, unresolved V genes explain less than half of these, and the others have no known cause. That table furnishes V, J and clone size, whereas the DNA furnished D and trimming. The sample records more than 95,000 clones, approximately 38% of which are singletons. The ten largest clonotypes hold approximately 3.3% of the sample.

Sequencing input: CD4+ T cells sorted from blood. The chain is made from TRBV29-1 and TRBJ2-3, with TRBD2 as a weak D call on 7 bases. This clonotype originated in a human donor with alopecia areata. The nucleotides read TGCAGCGTTGTACGACGGGGGGCTGGTAGGGCAGATACGCAGTATTTT. This codes for CSVVRRGAGRADTQYF.